The rows below give T cell receptor beta chains drawn from one sample of a study of CD8 T cells in ankylosing spondylitis. One entry per CDR3 protein, called by TCRdb with MiXCR from the 5' RACE reads. This sample has 750,000 to 850,000 distinct CDR3 sequences, with roughly 12% found just once. Sequencing used blood, either unsorted or a sorted T cell fraction (not recorded which). The source is a male donor with ankylosing spondylitis. The CDR3 runs from the conserved cysteine through the conserved F or W.

v_call,cdr3_length,j_call,cdr3_aa
TRBV5-1,14,TRBJ2-2,CASSRATHTGELFF
TRBV6-2/TRBV6-3,13,TRBJ1-5,CASSYKSNQPQHF
TRBV10-3,14,TRBJ2-5,CAISDSRDQETQYF
TRBV6-1,14,TRBJ2-7,CASSQDRGRGEQYF
TRBV6-1,13,TRBJ2-2,CASLYRDTGELFF
TRBV20-1,18,TRBJ2-1,CSARDTGRLAGSYNEQFF
TRBV5-4,14,TRBJ2-7,CASSLPHRGYEQYF
TRBV5-1,16,TRBJ1-2,CASSFLPGQVGYGYTF
TRBV6-2/TRBV6-3,12,TRBJ2-1,CASSYGVGKQFF
TRBV20-1,15,TRBJ2-7,CSARVYGRRSYEQYF
TRBV7-2,14,TRBJ2-7,CASSFYRTSHEQYF
TRBV24-1,14,TRBJ2-5,CATSDFGGQETQYF
TRBV4-3,11,TRBJ2-7,CASSRADEQYF
TRBV15,13,TRBJ1-1,CATSRDLFSEAFF
TRBV7-2,13,TRBJ2-2,CASSLGRQGSLFF
TRBV11-2,14,TRBJ2-1,CASSATGLQYEQFF
TRBV4-3,16,TRBJ1-4,CASSQDSAGFGEKLFF
TRBV10-2,14,TRBJ2-7,CASSARRAPDEQYF
TRBV7-2,15,TRBJ2-2,CASSEDRANTGELFF
TRBV20-1,14,TRBJ1-5,CSAEDTGEGQPQHF
TRBV10-3,15,TRBJ2-7,CAITPSQGAVREQYF
TRBV20-1,15,TRBJ2-7,CSASIRTSGGYEQYF
TRBV6-1,14,TRBJ2-5,CASARGMYQETQYF
TRBV15,14,TRBJ2-1,CATSLTSEYNEQFF
TRBV3-1,15,TRBJ2-2,CASSLRDSWSGELFF
TRBV28,12,TRBJ1-4,CASTIRGEKLFF
TRBV5-1,13,TRBJ2-7,CASSSTSGYEQYF
TRBV6-1,13,TRBJ2-3,CASRRTGTDTQYF
TRBV5-6,17,TRBJ1-5,CASSPRGGSSYNQPQHF